The 6 T cell receptor beta chains given below trace back to one sample, sequenced in a study of cytotoxic CD8 clonotypes in ibrutinib-treated CLL. This table comes from immunoSEQ multiplex PCR, and its TCRdb copy is limited to in-frame clones, with some not included. The table records more than 140,000 clones, about 80% of them present only once. Specimen: PBMCs, collected after 12 months of ibrutinib treatment. The receptor set was obtained from a human donor with chronic lymphocytic leukemia.

The chain has TRBV27 and TRBJ2-7; no firm D call. CDR3 size: 13 residues. The V gene lost 4 bases and the J gene lost 2 bases, with 9 bases spanning the gap. Germline CDR1 MNHEY, CDR2 SMNVEV (reference sequence). The CDR3 DNA is TGTGCCAGCAGTTCAAACAGAGCCTACGAGCAGTACTTC. Protein sequence: CASSSNRAYEQYF.

This chain joins TRBV7-9 and TRBJ2-7, with 7 nucleotides matching TRBD2. V was pared by 2 bases and J by 5 bases, with 9 bases of the junction left unmatched. This CDR3 is 15 amino acids long. Germline CDR1 SEHNR, CDR2 FQNEAQ (reference sequence). CDR3 amino acids: CASSLSQRDEDEQYF. CDR3 bases: TGTGCCAGCAGCTTAAGTCAGCGGGACGAGGACGAGCAGTACTTC. Supplemented by reference TRBV7-9 and TRBJ2-7, the full variable domain reads DTGVSQNPRHKITKRGQNVTFRCDPISEHNRLYWYRQTLGQGPEFLTYFQNEAQLEKSRLLSDRFSAERPKGSFSTLEIQRTEQGDSAMYLCASSLSQRDEDEQYFGPGTRLTVT.

This rearrangement joins TRBV2 to TRBJ1-1; tentatively, D is TRBD1 (6 bases). This CDR3 has 14 amino acids. Germline CDR1 SNHLY, CDR2 FYNNEI. V dropped 6 bases and J dropped 0 bases, with 11 bases sitting between them. CDR3 bases: TGTGCCAGCAGCCGGACAGATTTGAACACTGAAGCTTTCTTT. The encoded protein is CASSRTDLNTEAFF.

This clone appeared many times. The genes are TRBV30 and TRBJ2-7; no clear D. The V and J ends lost 0 bases and 3 bases respectively, with 27 bases between them. The CDR3 consists of 19 residues. CDR1 and CDR2 from the germline V gene are GTSNPN and SVGIG (reference sequence). CDR3 nucleotide sequence: TGTGCCTGGAGTGTACCCAAAACCTCCGGACCCAGTTTATACTACGAGCAGTACTTC. As protein: CAWSVPKTSGPSLYYEQYF.

The chain has TRBV9 and TRBJ1-3, with TRBD1 matching over 9 bases. The CDR3 is 16 amino acids. Germline lookup yields CDR1 SGDLS and CDR2 YYNGEE. Unmatched junction bases numbered 7, after V lost 0 bases and J lost 6 bases. The CDR3 is CASSVDGTGKANTIYF. CDR3 DNA: TGTGCCAGCAGCGTAGACGGGACAGGGAAAGCAAACACCATATATTTT.

The chain combines TRBV11-3 with TRBJ1-2; no clear D. This CDR3 comprises 11 residues. Germline-derived CDR1 and CDR2 are SGHNT and YENEEA. With 5 bases removed from V and 5 bases from J, the gap between germline ends came to 6 bases. The CDR3 nucleotides are TGTGCCAGCAGCGCCGCGTATGGCTACACCTTC. Protein product: CASSAAYGYTF.